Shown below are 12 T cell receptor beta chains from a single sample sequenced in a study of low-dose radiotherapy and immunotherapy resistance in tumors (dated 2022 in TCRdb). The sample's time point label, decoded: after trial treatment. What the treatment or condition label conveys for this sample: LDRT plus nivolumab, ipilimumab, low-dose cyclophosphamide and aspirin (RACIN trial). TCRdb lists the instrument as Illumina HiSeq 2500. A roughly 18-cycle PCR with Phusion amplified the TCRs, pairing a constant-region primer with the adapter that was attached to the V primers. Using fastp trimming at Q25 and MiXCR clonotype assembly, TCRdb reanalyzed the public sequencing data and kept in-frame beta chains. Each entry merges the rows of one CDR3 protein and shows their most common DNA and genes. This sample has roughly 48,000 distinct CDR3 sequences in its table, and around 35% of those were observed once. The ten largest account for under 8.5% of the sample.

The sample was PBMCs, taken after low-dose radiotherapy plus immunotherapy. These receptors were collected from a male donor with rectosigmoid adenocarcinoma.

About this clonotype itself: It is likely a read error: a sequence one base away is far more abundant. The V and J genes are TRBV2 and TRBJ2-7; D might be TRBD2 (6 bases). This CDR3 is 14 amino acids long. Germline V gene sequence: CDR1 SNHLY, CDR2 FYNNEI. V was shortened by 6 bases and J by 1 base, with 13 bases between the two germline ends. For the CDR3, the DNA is TGTGCCAGCAGCGATGGGCGGGATTCCTACGAGCAGTACTTC. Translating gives CASSDGRDSYEQYF.

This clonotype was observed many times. The CDR3 DNA reads TGTGCCAGCAGCTTATTCGCACCGGGACAGGGAAGCTCTGGGGCCAACGTCCTGACTTTC. The encoded protein is CASSLFAPGQGSSGANVLTF. The chain is built from TRBV11-2 and TRBJ2-6; 9 bases agree with TRBD1. The V segment lost 2 bases and the J segment 0 bases; nucleotides outside the gene matches: 11. The germline gives CDR1 SGHAT, CDR2 FQNNGV. This CDR3 region has 20 residues.

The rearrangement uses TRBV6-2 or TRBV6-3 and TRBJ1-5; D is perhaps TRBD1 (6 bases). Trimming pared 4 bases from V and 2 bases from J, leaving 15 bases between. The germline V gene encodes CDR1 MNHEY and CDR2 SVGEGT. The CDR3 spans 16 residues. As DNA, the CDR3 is TGTGCCAGCAGTTCCTTGGCAGGGGAGGGCAATCAGCCCCAGCATTTT. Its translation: CASSSLAGEGNQPQHF.

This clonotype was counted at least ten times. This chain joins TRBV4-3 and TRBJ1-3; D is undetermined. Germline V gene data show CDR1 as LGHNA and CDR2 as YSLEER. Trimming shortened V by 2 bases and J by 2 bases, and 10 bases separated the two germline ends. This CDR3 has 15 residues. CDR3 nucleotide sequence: TGCGCCAGCAGCCAAAACCGGGCCACTGGAAACACCATATATTTT. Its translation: CASSQNRATGNTIYF.

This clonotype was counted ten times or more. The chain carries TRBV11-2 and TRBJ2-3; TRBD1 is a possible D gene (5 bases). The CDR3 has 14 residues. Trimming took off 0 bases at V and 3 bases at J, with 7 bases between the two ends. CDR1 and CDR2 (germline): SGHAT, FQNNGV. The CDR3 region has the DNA TGTGCCAGCAGCTTAGATTCAGGGACAGATACGCAGTATTTT. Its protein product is CASSLDSGTDTQYF. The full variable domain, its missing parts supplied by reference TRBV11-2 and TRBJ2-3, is EAGVAQSPRYKIIEKRQSVAFWCNPISGHATLYWYQQILGQGPKLLIQFQNNGVVDDSQLPKDRFSAERLKGVDSTLKIQPAKLEDSAVYLCASSLDSGTDTQYFGPGTRLTVL.

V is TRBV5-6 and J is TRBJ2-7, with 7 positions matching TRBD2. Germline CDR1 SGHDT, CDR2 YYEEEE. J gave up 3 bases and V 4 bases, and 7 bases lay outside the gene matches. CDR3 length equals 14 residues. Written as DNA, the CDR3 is TGTGCCAGCAGCACGAGCGGGACCAACTACGAGCAGTACTTC. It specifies CASSTSGTNYEQYF.

The DNA of the CDR3 is TGCAGTGCGGACGATCGGACTAGCGGGATTTCCATCGAGACCCAGTACTTC. Residues: CSADDRTSGISIETQYF. The V gene is TRBV20-1, the J gene TRBJ2-5; 12 bases are shared with TRBD2. Trimming took 6 bases from V and 5 from J; bases not matched to a gene: 16. The germline V gene has CDR1 DFQATT and CDR2 SNEGSKA (reference sequence). The CDR3 runs to 17 residues.

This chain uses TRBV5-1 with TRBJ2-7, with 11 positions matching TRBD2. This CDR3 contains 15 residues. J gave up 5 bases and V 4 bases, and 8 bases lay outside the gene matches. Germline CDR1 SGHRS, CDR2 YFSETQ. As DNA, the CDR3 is TGCGCCAGCAGCCTTAGCGGGAGGGCCCCAGACGAGCAGTACTTC. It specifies CASSLSGRAPDEQYF.

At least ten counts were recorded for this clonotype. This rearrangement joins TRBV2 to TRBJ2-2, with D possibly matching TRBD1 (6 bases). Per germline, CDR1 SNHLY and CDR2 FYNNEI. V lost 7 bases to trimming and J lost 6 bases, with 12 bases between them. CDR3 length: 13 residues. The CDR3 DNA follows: TGTGCCAGCACTATGGACAGTCCCGGGGAGCTGTTTTTT. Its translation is CASTMDSPGELFF. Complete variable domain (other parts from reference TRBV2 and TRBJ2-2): EPEVTQTPSHQVTQMGQEVILRCVPISNHLYFYWYRQILGQKVEFLVSFYNNEISEKSEIFDDQFSVERPDGSNFTLKIRSTKLEDSAMYFCASTMDSPGELFFGEGSRLTVL.

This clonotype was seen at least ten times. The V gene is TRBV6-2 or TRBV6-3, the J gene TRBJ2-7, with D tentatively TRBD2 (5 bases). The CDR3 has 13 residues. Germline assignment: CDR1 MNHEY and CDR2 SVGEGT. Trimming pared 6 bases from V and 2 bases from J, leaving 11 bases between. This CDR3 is CASSGLPTYEQYF. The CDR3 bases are TGTGCCAGCAGCGGACTGCCTACCTACGAGCAGTACTTC.

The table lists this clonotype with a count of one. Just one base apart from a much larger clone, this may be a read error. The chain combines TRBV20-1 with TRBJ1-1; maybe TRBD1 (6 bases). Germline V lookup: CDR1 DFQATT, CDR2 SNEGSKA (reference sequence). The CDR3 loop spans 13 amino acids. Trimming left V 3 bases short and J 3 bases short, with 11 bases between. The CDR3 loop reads CSASGTTDTEAFF. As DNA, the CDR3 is TGCAGTGCTAGTGGGACAACAGACACTGAAGCTTTCTTT.

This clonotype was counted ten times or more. For the CDR3, the DNA is TGTGCCAGCAGCGAGGGGGCCGGGCTAGCCAAGGATGAGCAGTTCTTC. It yields the protein CASSEGAGLAKDEQFF. V is TRBV9 and J is TRBJ2-1, with 7 bases that match TRBD1. The CDR3 has 16 residues. CDR1 is SGDLS, CDR2 YYNGEE, per germline. J was trimmed by 8 bases and V by 3 bases; bases with no gene match: 14.